This TCR beta chain was sequenced for a study of lymphopenia after photon versus proton radiotherapy. The germline V and J ends were trimmed by 2 bases and 7 bases, with 12 bases remaining between them. The CDR3 is 13 amino acids. Germline V gene data show CDR1 as SQVTM and CDR2 as ANQGSEA. Sequencing was performed with immunoSEQ multiplex PCR; in TCRdb, only in-frame clones are kept and a portion is missing. The sample includes approximately 45,000 clones, 85% of them seen just once. This sequence joins TRBV29-1 and TRBJ1-5, with D perhaps TRBD1 (6 bases). The clonotype comes from a man between 35 and 55 years old with gastric cancer. The sample consisted of peripheral blood, taken from a patient treated with photon-based radiotherapy. CDR3 region: CSVEPIQGQPQHF. The CDR3 DNA sequence: TGCAGCGTTGAACCTATTCAGGGGCAGCCCCAGCATTTT.